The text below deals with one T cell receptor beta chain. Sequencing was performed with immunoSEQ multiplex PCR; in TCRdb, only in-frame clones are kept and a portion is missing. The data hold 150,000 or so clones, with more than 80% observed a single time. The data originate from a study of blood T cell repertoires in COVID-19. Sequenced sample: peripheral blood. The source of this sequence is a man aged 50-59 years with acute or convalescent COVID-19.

The CDR3 loop is CASSSYPNQPQHF. CDR3 DNA sequence: TGTGCCAGCAGTTCCTATCCGAATCAGCCCCAGCATTTT. The chain links TRBV12-3 or TRBV12-4 to TRBJ1-5; D is unclear. This CDR3 region has 13 residues. V lost 4 bases and J lost 4, with 8 bases in between.